The clone carrying this T cell receptor (beta chain) showed up just a few times. What it recognizes is unknown. TCRdb redid the calling of the 5' RACE reads with MiXCR, one entry per CDR3 protein. The data hold hundreds of thousands of distinct CDR3 sequences, with about 20% observed a single time. The sample comes from a study of T-cell memory formation after mild COVID-19. On the study more broadly: The study found TCR clusters largely donor specific. Whole-study results and caveats: The pre-infection memory compartment contained some responding clones, suggesting cross-reactive memory joined. Among CD4+ contracting clones, most were CM and EM, and CD8+ ones EMRA.

V was clipped by 5 bases and J by 6 bases; unmatched bases: 18. The CDR3 is 17 amino acids. Germline-derived CDR1 and CDR2 are MNHEY and SVGAGI. V is TRBV6-5 and J is TRBJ2-7, with TRBD2 matching over 8 bases. This TCR came from an adult woman who had mild COVID-19 (a few samples of this study predate the infection). Cell type and time point are not known. The sequenced material came from PBMCs or a T cell subset sorted from them (not recorded which). CDR3 loop: CASSLAAGHSGKAEQYF. DNA for the CDR3: TGTGCCAGCAGTCTCGCCGCGGGCCATAGCGGGAAGGCCGAGCAGTACTTC.